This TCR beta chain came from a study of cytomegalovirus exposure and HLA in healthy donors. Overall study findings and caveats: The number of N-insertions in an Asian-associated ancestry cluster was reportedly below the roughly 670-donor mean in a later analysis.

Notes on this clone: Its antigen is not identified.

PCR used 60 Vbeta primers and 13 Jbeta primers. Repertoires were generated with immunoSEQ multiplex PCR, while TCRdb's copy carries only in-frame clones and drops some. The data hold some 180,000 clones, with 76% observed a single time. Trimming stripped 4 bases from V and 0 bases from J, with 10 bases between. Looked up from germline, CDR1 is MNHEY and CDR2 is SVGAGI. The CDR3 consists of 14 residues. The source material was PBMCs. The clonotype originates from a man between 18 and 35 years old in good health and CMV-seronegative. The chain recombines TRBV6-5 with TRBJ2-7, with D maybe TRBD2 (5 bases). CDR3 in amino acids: CASSSEGASYEQYF. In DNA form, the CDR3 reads TGTGCCAGCAGTTCCGAGGGTGCCTCCTACGAGCAGTACTTC.